Listed below are T cell receptor beta chains from one sample, sequenced in a study of technical replicates of blood from several donors. Method: immunoSEQ multiplex PCR; TCRdb's copy keeps in-frame clones and lacks some. The data show 65,000 to 75,000 clones, approximately 86% seen once. Sequenced: PBMCs. The receptors shown here come from a human donor in good health. Some clones in this sample may be carry-over from other donors' samples. The CDR3 runs from the conserved cysteine through the conserved F or W. Fields, in order: J gene, V gene, CDR3 protein.

>TRBJ1-1|TRBV9
CASSSQGGNTEAFF
>TRBJ2-3|TRBV7-6
CASSLTVWGQGSDTQYF
>TRBJ2-7|TRBV7-2
CASSLVSGEQYF
>TRBJ2-1|TRBV5-1
CASSPEGASYNEQFF
>TRBJ1-4|TRBV4-2
CASSEFGTANEKLFF
>TRBJ1-2|TRBV5-6
CASNLETGFYGYTF
>TRBJ2-1|TRBV29-1
CSVGALAGEGTYNEQFF
>TRBJ1-3|TRBV2
CASSESGVAGNTIYF
>TRBJ1-5|TRBV23-1
CASSQYRAHQPQHF
>TRBJ1-3|TRBV7-2
CASSLALMGLSGNTIYF
>TRBJ1-5|TRBV5-1
CASSLEGGGNQPQHF
>TRBJ2-4|TRBV4-1
CASSQDGSGGGKNIQYF
>TRBJ1-6|TRBV30
CASKTGQGSSPLHF
>TRBJ2-7|TRBV19
CASSIAQGSYEQYF
>NA|TRBV18
CASSQTGTDHEQYF
>TRBJ2-3|TRBV14
CASSSSGLRSRTDTQYF
>TRBJ2-5|TRBV2
CASSGTGYQETQYF
>TRBJ1-2|TRBV6-6
CASKGGAYYGYTF
>TRBJ2-5|TRBV7-8
CASSTGGQTQYF
>TRBJ1-5|TRBV7-2
CASSLARGDNQPQHF
>TRBJ2-6|TRBV9
CASSATGTGANVLTF
>TRBJ2-5|TRBV30
CAWSNLWVAGRQETQYF
>TRBJ1-6|TRBV9
CASTTDSYNSPLHF
>TRBJ2-7|TRBV7-3
CASSFAEGYEQYF
>TRBJ2-1|TRBV9
CASSVEAGGRNEQFF
>TRBJ2-7|TRBV2
CAGNYLKGGEQYF
>TRBJ1-1|TRBV5-6
CASRTKGTAKNTEAFF
>TRBJ2-7|TRBV18
CASSPLFSGKSYEQYF
>TRBJ1-1|TRBV5-5
CASSLIPGHKNTEAFF